These 24 T cell receptor beta chains came from one sample sequenced in a study of blood T cell repertoires in COVID-19. TCRdb's table, derived via immunoSEQ multiplex PCR, lists solely in-frame clones and lacks some. Of about 170,000 clones listed, around 81% are singletons. Sequencing was carried out using peripheral blood. These receptors all come from a woman older than 75 with COVID-19, enrolled during active disease.

The gene calls are TRBV2 and TRBJ1-2; D ambiguous. Germline-derived CDR1 and CDR2 are SNHLY and FYNNEI. CDR3 length: 13 residues. The V gene lost 4 bases and the J gene lost 8 bases, with 14 bases spanning the gap. CDR3 residues: CASSGSAPSGYTF. The CDR3 region has the DNA TGTGCCAGCAGTGGGTCTGCTCCGAGCGGCTACACCTTC.

This clone was found once. The chain uses TRBV19 and TRBJ1-5; 9 positions match TRBD1. Germline V lookup: CDR1 LNHDA, CDR2 SQIVND (reference sequence). Trimming at V came to 9 bases and at J to 5 bases, leaving 11 bases not matched to a gene. The CDR3 loop spans 15 amino acids. The CDR3 region has the DNA TGTGCCAGCCATCACCGGGACAGGGAGCATCAGCCCCAGCATTTT. Amino acids: CASHHRDREHQPQHF. Combining the CDR3 with reference TRBV19 and TRBJ1-5 gives the whole variable domain DGGITQSPKYLFRKEGQNVTLSCEQNLNHDAMYWYRQDPGQGLRLIYYSQIVNDFQKGDIAEGYSVSREKKESFPLTVTSAQKNPTAFYLCASHHRDREHQPQHFGDGTRLSIL.

The V and J genes are TRBV6-5 and TRBJ1-2; the D gene is possibly TRBD1 (6 bases). Looked up from germline, CDR1 is MNHEY and CDR2 is SVGAGI. The CDR3 covers 13 residues. Trimming pared 4 bases from V and 3 bases from J, leaving 9 bases between. This chain's CDR3 is CASSLRQDYGYTF. In nucleotides, the CDR3 is TGTGCCAGCAGTTTAAGACAGGACTATGGCTACACCTTC.

This clone was seen only once. The CDR3 reads CASSWEYSGANVLTF. CDR3 DNA sequence: TGTGCCAGTAGTTGGGAGTACTCTGGGGCCAACGTCCTGACTTTC. This chain uses TRBV19 with TRBJ2-6; the D gene is possibly TRBD2 (5 bases). The CDR3 totals 15 residues. CDR1 LNHDA and CDR2 SQIVND come from the germline V gene (reference sequence). V lost 5 bases and J 0 bases, leaving 8 bases between the germline ends.

The chain is built from TRBV19 and TRBJ1-5, with 7 bases matching TRBD1. This CDR3 contains 15 residues. Germline assignment: CDR1 LNHDA and CDR2 SQIVND (reference sequence). V shed 5 bases and J 7 bases; nucleotides not matched to a gene: 11. The CDR3 reads CASSGGRGDRQPQHF. The CDR3 coding sequence is TGTGCCAGTAGTGGGGGCAGGGGGGATCGGCAGCCCCAGCATTTT.

The V call is TRBV7-2, the J call TRBJ1-5; D may be TRBD1 (5 bases). This CDR3 region has 14 residues. CDR1 and CDR2 (germline): SGHTA, FQGNSA. Deletions cut 7 bases from V and 3 bases from J, with 13 bases between. CDR3 residues: CASNTGQSNQPQHF. The CDR3 DNA reads as TGTGCCAGCAACACCGGACAATCCAATCAGCCCCAGCATTTT.

The chain recombines TRBV29-1 with TRBJ1-5; 8 bases fit TRBD1. The V segment lost 6 bases and the J segment 4 bases; nucleotides outside the gene matches: 2. In germline, CDR1 is SQVTM, CDR2 ANQGSEA. This CDR3 is built from 12 residues. The CDR3 reads CSVRQGNQPQHF. In DNA form, the CDR3 reads TGCAGCGTAAGACAGGGGAATCAGCCCCAGCATTTT.

Points on this clone: In the same sample, other DNA sequences code for this CDR3. V and J are TRBV7-9 and TRBJ1-2, with 10 bases aligning to TRBD1. The germline V gene has CDR1 SEHNR and CDR2 FQNEAQ (reference sequence). J lost 3 bases, V lost 5 bases, and 3 bases had no gene match. This CDR3 has 14 residues. The CDR3, as DNA: TGTGCCAGCAGCAGAGGACAGGGGGACTATGGCTACACCTTC. Its translation is CASSRGQGDYGYTF.

The chain joins TRBV18 to TRBJ1-3, with a tentative D call TRBD1 (6 bases). V was trimmed by 4 bases and J by 7 bases, leaving 11 bases between them. The CDR3 runs 13 residues. Germline V gene lookup returns CDR1 KGHSH and CDR2 LQKENI. CDR3 sequence reads: CASSRQDGNTIYF. The CDR3 coding sequence is TGTGCCAGCTCACGACAGGACGGGAACACCATATATTTT.

The chain is built from TRBV4-1 and TRBJ1-1; D is uncertain. V lost 1 base, J lost 1 base, and 7 bases lay in between. Germline CDR1 and CDR2: MGHRA and YSYEKL. The CDR3 covers 14 residues. The DNA of the CDR3 is TGCGCCAGCAGCCAAGGTACAGCGAACACTGAAGCTTTCTTT. Translating gives CASSQGTANTEAFF.

This clone was seen a handful of times. This sequence joins TRBV3-1 (or the pseudogene TRBV3-2) and TRBJ1-2; D not certain. V was shortened by 1 base and J by 4 bases, with 13 bases between the two germline ends. This CDR3 is built from 15 residues. CDR1 LGHDT and CDR2 YNNKEL come from the germline V gene (reference sequence). CDR3 protein: CASSQGMTGIYGYTF. The CDR3 DNA follows: TGTGCCAGCAGCCAAGGCATGACGGGGATCTATGGCTACACCTTC.

The genes are TRBV7-9 and TRBJ1-1; D ambiguous. The CDR3 length is 14 residues. Trimming pared 6 bases from V and 1 base from J, leaving 12 bases between. Germline loops: CDR1 SEHNR, CDR2 FQNEAQ (reference sequence). DNA for the CDR3: TGTGCCAGCAGTTTCCACCGGGAGAACACTGAAGCTTTCTTT. Translation: CASSFHRENTEAFF.

The chain has TRBV28 and TRBJ1-4; 9 nucleotides match TRBD1. Trimming at V came to 5 bases and at J to 6 bases, leaving 16 bases not matched to a gene. The length of the CDR3 is 18 residues. CDR1 and CDR2 (germline): MDHEN, SYDVKM. Here the CDR3 reads CASSPLGQGRVLDEKLFF. CDR3 nucleotides: TGTGCCAGCAGTCCACTCGGACAGGGGAGGGTTTTAGATGAAAAACTGTTTTTT.

CDR3 nucleotides: TGTGCCAGCAAAGGCAGGGTTTATGGCTACACCTTC. Translated: CASKGRVYGYTF. This sequence joins TRBV28 and TRBJ1-2; tentatively, D is TRBD1 (5 bases). Trimming pared 7 bases from V and 5 bases from J, leaving 11 bases between. The CDR3 runs 12 residues. The germline gives CDR1 MDHEN, CDR2 SYDVKM.

The V and J genes are TRBV5-1 and TRBJ2-7; 12 nucleotides match TRBD1. Germline V gene lookup returns CDR1 SGHRS and CDR2 YFSETQ. The CDR3 totals 15 residues. The V and J ends lost 3 bases and 5 bases, in that order; junction bases with no gene match: 6. As DNA, the CDR3 is TGCGCCAGCAGCTGGGGACAGGGGGCTCCCCACGAGCAGTACTTC. This codes for CASSWGQGAPHEQYF. Full variable domain (rest looked up from reference TRBV5-1 and TRBJ2-7): KAGVTQTPRYLIKTRGQQVTLSCSPISGHRSVSWYQQTPGQGLQFLFEYFSETQRNKGNFPGRFSGRQFSNSRSEMNVSTLELGDSALYLCASSWGQGAPHEQYFGPGTRLTVT.

This clone was counted between two and nine times. The V call is TRBV2, the J call TRBJ2-2; tentatively, D is TRBD1 (6 bases). V was cut by 11 bases and J by 4 bases, with 14 bases left in between. CDR1 is SNHLY, CDR2 FYNNEI, per germline. The CDR3 has 13 amino acids. For the CDR3, the DNA is TGTGCCGGGGGCCTAGATATCACCGGGGAGCTGTTTTTT. Amino acids: CAGGLDITGELFF.

The chain uses TRBV10-3 and TRBJ2-6; a weak D match, TRBD2 (6 bases). The V gene lost 10 bases and the J gene lost 4 bases, with 14 bases spanning the gap. The CDR3 runs to 14 residues. CDR1 and CDR2 from the germline V gene are ENHRY and SYGVKD. Here the CDR3 reads CATMRGLGANVLTF. The CDR3 DNA follows: TGTGCCACCATGCGGGGACTCGGGGCCAACGTCCTGACTTTC.

The chain carries TRBV6-5 and TRBJ1-2; D remains unclear. The CDR3 contains 14 residues. The V gene lost 5 bases and the J gene lost 0 bases, with 10 bases spanning the gap. The germline V gene encodes CDR1 MNHEY and CDR2 SVGAGI. The CDR3 here is CASSTGPPNYGYTF. CDR3 DNA sequence: TGTGCCAGCAGTACCGGTCCTCCTAACTATGGCTACACCTTC.

This rearrangement joins TRBV27 to TRBJ1-2; TRBD1 is a possible D gene (6 bases). With 4 bases removed from V and 1 base from J, the gap between germline ends came to 13 bases. The CDR3 has 15 amino acids. CDR1 is MNHEY, CDR2 SMNVEV, per germline (reference sequence). The CDR3 nucleotides read TGTGCCAGCAGTTCTTCCTCAGGGGTTAACTATGGCTACACCTTC. Encoded protein: CASSSSSGVNYGYTF.

This clone showed up just a few times. The CDR3 here is CASSPGQSNQPQHF. CDR3 DNA sequence: TGTGCCAGCAGCCCGGGACAAAGCAATCAGCCCCAGCATTTT. The J gene is TRBJ1-5, the V gene TRBV5-4; D is possibly TRBD1 (6 bases). The V end lost 4 bases, the J end lost 1 base, and 9 bases lay between the germline ends. CDR3 size: 14 residues. In germline, CDR1 is SGHNT, CDR2 YYREEE (reference sequence).

The rearrangement links TRBV6-5 to TRBJ1-5; D not resolved. This CDR3 comprises 12 residues. Trimming left V 7 bases short and J 3 bases short, with 7 bases between. Looked up from germline, CDR1 is MNHEY and CDR2 is SVGAGI. The chain's CDR3 is CASTILNQPQHF. CDR3 nucleotides: TGTGCCAGCACCATACTCAATCAGCCCCAGCATTTT.

The gene calls are TRBV3-1 (or the pseudogene TRBV3-2) and TRBJ1-2; TRBD1 matches at 7 bases. This CDR3 has 13 residues. Per germline, CDR1 LGHDT and CDR2 YNNKEL (reference sequence). V was clipped by 4 bases and J by 5 bases; unmatched bases: 4. The CDR3, as DNA: TGTGCCAGCAGCCTGGGACAGCGATATGGCTACACCTTC. This translates into CASSLGQRYGYTF.

A few counts support this clone. V gene TRBV2 combines with J gene TRBJ2-5; tentative D call: TRBD1 (6 bases). V lost 4 bases and J 5 bases, leaving 11 bases between the germline ends. The CDR3 contains 13 residues. From germline, CDR1 is SNHLY and CDR2 FYNNEI. CDR3 loop: CASSVGRGETQYF. As DNA, the CDR3 is TGTGCCAGCAGTGTCGGCAGGGGTGAGACCCAGTACTTC.

V gene TRBV3-1 (or the pseudogene TRBV3-2) combines with J gene TRBJ1-1; TRBD1 aligns across 9 bases. The CDR3 loop spans 15 amino acids. V lost 4 bases and J lost 6; bases outside the gene matches: 9. CDR1 and CDR2 (germline): LGHDT, YNNKEL (reference sequence). The CDR3 DNA follows: TGTGCCAGCAGCCCGAAGGAACAGGGGGCATCTGAAGCTTTCTTT. It is translated as CASSPKEQGASEAFF.